This TCR beta chain originates from a study of blood T cells in healthy people across ages (dated by TCRdb to 2015 to 2017). Turning to the overall study: In model experiments, roughly one uniquely barcoded TCR beta cDNA molecule per two T cells was captured by template switching. Four age groups were formed from the donors: young (average 16 years), middle-aged (approximately 40), aged (approximately 60) and long-lived (more than 75). To avoid experimental bias, donors of different ages were randomly spread across the sequencing lanes. Using the same blood draw, the study looked at two additional independent replicas of 1 million unique cDNA reads for two donors, one aged 18 to 30 and the other aged 80 or older. Using deep sequencing normalized with unique cDNA molecular identifiers, the study measured how TCR beta repertoire diversity changes with age. Results the study describes overall, beyond this receptor: The long-lived group showed more naive CD4+ T cells, fewer expanded clones and increased TCR diversity than the aged group, suggesting age selection. Estimates of total diversity based on one million sequenced T cells were considered lower bounds and underestimates. The CMV infection status of donors was not known, potentially confounding age-related changes in expanded clonotypes. Because profiling used bulk unsorted PBMCs, naive and antigen-experienced compartments could not be compared conclusively. Observed TCR beta diversity per million T cells fell roughly linearly with age, and a significant reduction was already apparent by age around 40. A strong correlation was found between observed TCR beta diversity and the percentage of naive T cells measured by flow cytometry.

Taken from cysteine to phenylalanine, the CDR3 has 17 residues. The retained sequence is limited to the CDR3, 51 bases, with the frame set at the first base. The germline V gene (reference sequence) specifies LNHNV as CDR1 and YYDKDF as CDR2. The V end loses 3 bases and the J end loses 0 bases, and a stretch of 16 bases separates them. Library creation used 5' RACE. Sequenced using an Illumina HiSeq 2500. The second PCR ran for about 7 to 11 cycles and used a J-beta primer mix along with a sample-barcoded 5' primer. A template-switch 5' adaptor carrying 12 random nucleotides introduced a unique molecular identifier onto each TCR beta cDNA molecule. At least 2.5 million CDR3-containing paired-end reads were obtained from each sample. The Mint cDNA synthesis kit, primed by a TRBC-specific oligonucleotide, was used to synthesize first-strand cDNA from all RNA. Following uracil-DNA glycosylase treatment, a first 18-cycle PCR with universal primers M1SS and BC2_uni_R was performed on all cDNA. For the original study's pipeline: For normalization, 1 million high-quality reads, each with a distinct molecular identifier, were randomly selected from each sample. Instead of being binned into consensus sequences, reads that shared molecular identifiers were thrown out. MiTCR, with a Q25 quality threshold and the strictest error-elimination algorithm, was used for CDR3 identification, clonotype clustering and error correction. A nonparametric unseen species model with Euler transformation was used to estimate a lower bound on total TCR beta diversity. Using fastp at Q25 and MiXCR, TCRdb reprocessed the public reads and kept productive beta chains. One record per CDR3 amino acid sequence lists the most common genes and DNA. In this record, the V and J calls reflect TCRdb's handling and not the investigators' own analysis. The sample table lists 1,100,000 or so distinct CDR3 sequences, over 35% of them with a count of one. Of the sample, 15% to 20% is held by the ten largest clones.

About this clonotype: Its antigen remains undetermined. No much larger clonotype is one base removed from it; base qualities were not supplied.

The donors were a few dozen Caucasian individuals from Russia, aged 6 to 90 years, who were systemically healthy. Ten milliliters of peripheral blood were collected from each donor into EDTA-treated Vacutainer tubes. Ficoll-Paque density-gradient centrifugation was used to isolate PBMCs, with at least 7 million per sample. Trizol reagent was used to extract total RNA from the PBMCs, yielding at least 5.5 micrograms per sample. The percentages of naive CD45RAhigh/CD27high T cells were determined by flow cytometry on a PBMC aliquot from every donor. The sample was blood. The sequence was collected from a woman in her sixties or seventies in good health. The V and J segments used are TRBV15 and TRBJ2-3; TRBD2 might be the D gene, on 6 matching bases. This receptor carries the CDR3 CATSRRTGGASTDTQYF. The DNA sequence is given as TGTGCCACCAGCAGGAGGACTGGCGGGGCCAGCACAGATACGCAGTATTTT.